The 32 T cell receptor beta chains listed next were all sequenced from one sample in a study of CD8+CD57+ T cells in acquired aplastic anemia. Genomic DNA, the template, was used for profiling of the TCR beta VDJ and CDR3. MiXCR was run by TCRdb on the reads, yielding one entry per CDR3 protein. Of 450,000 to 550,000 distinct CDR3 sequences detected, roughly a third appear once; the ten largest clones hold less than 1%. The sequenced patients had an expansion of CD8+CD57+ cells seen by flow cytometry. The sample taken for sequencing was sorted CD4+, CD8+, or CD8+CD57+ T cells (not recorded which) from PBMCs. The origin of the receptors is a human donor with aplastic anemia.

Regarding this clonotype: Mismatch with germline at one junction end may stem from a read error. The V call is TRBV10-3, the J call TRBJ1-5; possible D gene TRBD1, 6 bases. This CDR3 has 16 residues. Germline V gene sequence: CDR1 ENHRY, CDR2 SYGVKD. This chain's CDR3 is CATSVGGEQGYQPQHF. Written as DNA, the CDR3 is TGTGCCACCAGTGTGGGTGGGGAACAGGGTTACCAGCCCCAGCATTTT.

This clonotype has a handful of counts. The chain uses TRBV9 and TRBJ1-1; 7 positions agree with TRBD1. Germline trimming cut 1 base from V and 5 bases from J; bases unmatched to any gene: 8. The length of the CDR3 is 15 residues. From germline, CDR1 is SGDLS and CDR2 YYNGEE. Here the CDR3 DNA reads TGTGCCAGCAGCGTAAGAGACAGGGTGGGGACTGAAGCTTTCTTT. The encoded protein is CASSVRDRVGTEAFF.

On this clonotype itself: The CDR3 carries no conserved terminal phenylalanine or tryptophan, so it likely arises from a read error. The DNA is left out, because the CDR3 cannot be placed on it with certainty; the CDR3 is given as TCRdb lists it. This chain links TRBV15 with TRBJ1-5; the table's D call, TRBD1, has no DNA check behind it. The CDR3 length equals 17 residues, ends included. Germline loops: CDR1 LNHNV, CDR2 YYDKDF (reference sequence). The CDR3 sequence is CATKQRQGANGNQPRHL.

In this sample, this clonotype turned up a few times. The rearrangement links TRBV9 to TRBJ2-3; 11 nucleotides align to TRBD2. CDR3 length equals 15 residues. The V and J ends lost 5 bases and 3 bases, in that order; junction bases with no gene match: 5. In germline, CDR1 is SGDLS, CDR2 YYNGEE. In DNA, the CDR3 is TGTGCCAGCAGTTTAGCGGGAGGGCCTACAGATACGCAGTATTTT. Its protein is CASSLAGGPTDTQYF.

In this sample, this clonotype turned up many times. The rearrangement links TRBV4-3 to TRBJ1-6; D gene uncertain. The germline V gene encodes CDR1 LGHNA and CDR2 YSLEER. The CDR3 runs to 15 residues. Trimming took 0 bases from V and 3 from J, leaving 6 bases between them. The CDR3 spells CASSQDSLYNSPLHF. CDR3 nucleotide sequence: TGCGCCAGCAGCCAAGATAGCCTCTATAATTCACCCCTCCACTTT.

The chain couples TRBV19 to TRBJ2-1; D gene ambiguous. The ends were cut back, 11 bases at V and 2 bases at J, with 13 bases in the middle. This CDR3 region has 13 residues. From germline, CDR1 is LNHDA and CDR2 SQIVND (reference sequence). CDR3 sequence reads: CAFTTETYNEQFF. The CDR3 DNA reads TGTGCCTTCACGACGGAAACCTACAATGAGCAGTTCTTC.

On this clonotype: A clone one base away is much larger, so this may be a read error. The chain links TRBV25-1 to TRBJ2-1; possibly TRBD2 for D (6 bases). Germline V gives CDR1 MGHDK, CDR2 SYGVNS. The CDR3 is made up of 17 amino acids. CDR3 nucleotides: TGTGCCAGCAGTGAACCGAGGGTCGGGAGCTCCCACAATGAGCAGTTCTTC. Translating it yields CASSEPRVGSSHNEQFF. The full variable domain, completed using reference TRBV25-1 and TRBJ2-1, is EADIYQTPRYLVIGTGKKITLECSQTMGHDKMYWYQQDPGMELHLIHYSYGVNSTEKGDLSSESTVSRIRTEHFPLTLESARPSHTSQYLCASSEPRVGSSHNEQFFGPGTRLTVL.

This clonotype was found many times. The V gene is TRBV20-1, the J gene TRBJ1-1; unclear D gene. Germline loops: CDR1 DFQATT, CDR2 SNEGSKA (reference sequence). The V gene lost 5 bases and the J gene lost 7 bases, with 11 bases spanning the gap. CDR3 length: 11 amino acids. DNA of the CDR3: TGCAGTGCTGAATTTGTGGATGAAGCTTTCTTT. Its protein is CSAEFVDEAFF.

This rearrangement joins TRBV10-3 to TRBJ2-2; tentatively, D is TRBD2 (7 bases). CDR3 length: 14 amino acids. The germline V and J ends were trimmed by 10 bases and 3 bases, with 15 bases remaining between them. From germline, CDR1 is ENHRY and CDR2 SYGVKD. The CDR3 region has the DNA TGTGCCAGCAGGGAGGGGGGCGACACCGGGGAGCTGTTTTTT. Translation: CASREGGDTGELFF.

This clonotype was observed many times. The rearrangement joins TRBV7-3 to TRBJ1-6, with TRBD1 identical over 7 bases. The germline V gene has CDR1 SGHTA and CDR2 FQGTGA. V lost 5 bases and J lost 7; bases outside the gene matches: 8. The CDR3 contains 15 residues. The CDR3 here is CASSTQPGQNSPLHF. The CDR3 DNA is TGTGCCAGCAGCACCCAGCCGGGACAGAATTCACCCCTCCACTTT.

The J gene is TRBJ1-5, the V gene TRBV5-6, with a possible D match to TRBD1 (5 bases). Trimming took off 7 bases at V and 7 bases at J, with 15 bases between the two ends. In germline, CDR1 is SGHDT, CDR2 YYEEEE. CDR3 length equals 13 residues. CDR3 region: CASGGPHEQPQHF. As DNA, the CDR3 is TGTGCCAGCGGGGGTCCCCACGAGCAGCCCCAGCATTTT.

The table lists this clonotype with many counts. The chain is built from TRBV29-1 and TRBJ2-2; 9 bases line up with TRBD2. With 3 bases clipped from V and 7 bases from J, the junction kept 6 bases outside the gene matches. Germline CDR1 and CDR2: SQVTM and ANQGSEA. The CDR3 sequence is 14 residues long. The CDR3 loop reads CSVEEGLAVGELFF. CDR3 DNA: TGCAGCGTTGAGGAGGGACTAGCCGTCGGGGAGCTGTTTTTT.

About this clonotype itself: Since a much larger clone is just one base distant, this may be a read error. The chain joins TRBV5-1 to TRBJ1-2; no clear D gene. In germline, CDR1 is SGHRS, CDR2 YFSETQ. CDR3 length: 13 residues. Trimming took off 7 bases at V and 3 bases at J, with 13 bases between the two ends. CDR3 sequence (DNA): TGCGCCAGCCACGCGGGGAAGTACTATGGCTACACCTTC. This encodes CASHAGKYYGYTF.

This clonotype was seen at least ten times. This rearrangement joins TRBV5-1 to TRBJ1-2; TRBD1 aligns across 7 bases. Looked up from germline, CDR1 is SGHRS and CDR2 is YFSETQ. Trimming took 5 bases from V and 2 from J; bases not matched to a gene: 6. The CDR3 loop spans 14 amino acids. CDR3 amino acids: CASREGTVNYGYTF. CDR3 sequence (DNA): TGCGCCAGCAGGGAAGGGACAGTCAACTATGGCTACACCTTC.

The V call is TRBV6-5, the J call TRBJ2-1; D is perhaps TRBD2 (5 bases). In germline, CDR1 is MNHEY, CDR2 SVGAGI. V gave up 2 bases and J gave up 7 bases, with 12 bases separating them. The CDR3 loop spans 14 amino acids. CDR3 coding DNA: TGTGCCAGCAGTTACCCCCGGGGATCTAATGAGCAGTTCTTC. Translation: CASSYPRGSNEQFF.

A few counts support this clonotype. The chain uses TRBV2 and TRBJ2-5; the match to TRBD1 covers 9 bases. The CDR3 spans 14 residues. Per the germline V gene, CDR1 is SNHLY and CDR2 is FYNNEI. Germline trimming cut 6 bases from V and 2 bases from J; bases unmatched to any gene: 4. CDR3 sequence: CASRIGTGQETQYF. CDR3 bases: TGTGCCAGCAGGATAGGGACAGGGCAAGAGACCCAGTACTTC. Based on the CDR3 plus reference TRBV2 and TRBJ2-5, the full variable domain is EPEVTQTPSHQVTQMGQEVILRCVPISNHLYFYWYRQILGQKVEFLVSFYNNEISEKSEIFDDQFSVERPDGSNFTLKIRSTKLEDSAMYFCASRIGTGQETQYFGPGTRLLVL.

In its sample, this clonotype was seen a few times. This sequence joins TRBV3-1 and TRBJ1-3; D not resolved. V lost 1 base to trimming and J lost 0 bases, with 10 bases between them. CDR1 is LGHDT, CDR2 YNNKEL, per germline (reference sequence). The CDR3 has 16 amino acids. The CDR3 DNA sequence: TGTGCCAGCAGCCAAGTCGTGGAGACCTCTGGAAACACCATATATTTT. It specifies CASSQVVETSGNTIYF.

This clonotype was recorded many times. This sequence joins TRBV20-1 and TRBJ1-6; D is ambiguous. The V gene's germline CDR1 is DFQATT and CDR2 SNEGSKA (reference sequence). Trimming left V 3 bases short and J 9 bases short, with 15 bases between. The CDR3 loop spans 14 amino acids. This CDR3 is CSASGRAWGSPLHF. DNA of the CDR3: TGCAGTGCTAGCGGTCGTGCCTGGGGTTCACCCCTCCACTTT.

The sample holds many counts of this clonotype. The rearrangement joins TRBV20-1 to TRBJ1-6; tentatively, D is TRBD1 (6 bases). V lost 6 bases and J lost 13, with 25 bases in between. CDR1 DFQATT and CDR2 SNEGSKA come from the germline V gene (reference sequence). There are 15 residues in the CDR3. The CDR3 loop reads CSADPGGVSSPPLHF. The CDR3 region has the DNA TGCAGTGCCGATCCGGGGGGCGTCTCCTCCCCCCCCCTCCACTTT.

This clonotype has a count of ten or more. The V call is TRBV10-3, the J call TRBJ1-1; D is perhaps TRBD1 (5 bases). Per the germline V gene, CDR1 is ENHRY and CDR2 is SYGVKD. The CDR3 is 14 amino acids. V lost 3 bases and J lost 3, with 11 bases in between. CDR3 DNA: TGTGCCATCAGTGACCCATTAGGGGACACTGAAGCTTTCTTT. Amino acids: CAISDPLGDTEAFF.

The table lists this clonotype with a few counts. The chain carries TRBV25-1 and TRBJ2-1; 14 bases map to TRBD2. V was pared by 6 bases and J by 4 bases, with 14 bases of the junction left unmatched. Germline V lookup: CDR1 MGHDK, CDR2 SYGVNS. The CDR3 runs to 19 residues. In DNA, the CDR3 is TGTGCCAGCAGGGATGGGACCGGACTAGCGGGAGGTTTATACAATGAGCAGTTCTTC. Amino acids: CASRDGTGLAGGLYNEQFF.

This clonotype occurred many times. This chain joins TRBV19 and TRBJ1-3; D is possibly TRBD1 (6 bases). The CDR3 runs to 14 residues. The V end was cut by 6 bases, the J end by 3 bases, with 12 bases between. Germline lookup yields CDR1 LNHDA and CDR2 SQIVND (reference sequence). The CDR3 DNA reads TGTGCCAGTAGGGACAGAACAATTGGAAACACCATATATTTT. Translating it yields CASRDRTIGNTIYF.

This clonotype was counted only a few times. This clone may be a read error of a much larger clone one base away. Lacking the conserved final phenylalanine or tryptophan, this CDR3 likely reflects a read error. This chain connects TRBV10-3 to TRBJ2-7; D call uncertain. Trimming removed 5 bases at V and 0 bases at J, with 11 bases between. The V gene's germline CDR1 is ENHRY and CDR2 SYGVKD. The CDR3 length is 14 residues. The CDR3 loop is CAISWKGNSYEQYL. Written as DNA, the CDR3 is TGTGCCATCAGTTGGAAAGGCAACTCCTACGAGCAGTACCTC.

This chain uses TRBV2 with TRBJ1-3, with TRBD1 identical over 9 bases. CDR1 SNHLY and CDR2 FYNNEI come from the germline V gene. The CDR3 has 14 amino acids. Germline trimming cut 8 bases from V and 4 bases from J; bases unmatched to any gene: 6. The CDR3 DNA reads TGTGCCAGCCAAAGGACAGGGGTAGGAAACACCATATATTTT. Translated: CASQRTGVGNTIYF.

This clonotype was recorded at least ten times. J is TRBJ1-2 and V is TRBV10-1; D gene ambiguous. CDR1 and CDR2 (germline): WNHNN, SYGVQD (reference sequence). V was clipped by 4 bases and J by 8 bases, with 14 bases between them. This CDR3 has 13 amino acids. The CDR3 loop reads CASSATTSRGYTF. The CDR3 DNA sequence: TGCGCCAGCAGTGCGACGACTAGTAGAGGCTACACCTTC.

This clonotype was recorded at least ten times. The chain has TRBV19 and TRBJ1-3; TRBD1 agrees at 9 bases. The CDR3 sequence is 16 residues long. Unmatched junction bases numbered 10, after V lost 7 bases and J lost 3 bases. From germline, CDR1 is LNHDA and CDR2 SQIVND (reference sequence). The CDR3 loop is CASTIGNRGLGNTIYF. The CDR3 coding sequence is TGTGCCAGTACAATCGGCAACAGGGGGCTTGGAAACACCATATATTTT.

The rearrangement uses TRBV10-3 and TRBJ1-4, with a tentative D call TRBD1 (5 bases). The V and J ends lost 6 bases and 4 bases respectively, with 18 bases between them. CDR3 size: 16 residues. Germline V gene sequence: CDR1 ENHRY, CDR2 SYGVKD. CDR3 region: CAISGRGGAVNEKLFF. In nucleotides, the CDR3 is TGTGCCATCAGCGGGAGGGGAGGGGCTGTTAATGAAAAACTGTTTTTT.

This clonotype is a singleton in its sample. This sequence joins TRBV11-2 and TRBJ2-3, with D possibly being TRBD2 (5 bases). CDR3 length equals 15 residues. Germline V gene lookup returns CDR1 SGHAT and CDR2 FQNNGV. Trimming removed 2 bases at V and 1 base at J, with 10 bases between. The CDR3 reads CASSLLRARTDTQYF. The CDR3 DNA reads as TGTGCCAGCAGCTTACTGCGGGCCCGCACAGATACGCAGTATTTT.

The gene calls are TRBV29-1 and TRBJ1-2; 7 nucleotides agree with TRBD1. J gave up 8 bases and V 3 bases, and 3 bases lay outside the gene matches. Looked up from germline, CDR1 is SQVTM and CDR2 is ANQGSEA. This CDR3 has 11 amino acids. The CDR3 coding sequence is TGCAGCGTTGAGGTAGGGGGCGGCTACACCTTC. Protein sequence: CSVEVGGGYTF.

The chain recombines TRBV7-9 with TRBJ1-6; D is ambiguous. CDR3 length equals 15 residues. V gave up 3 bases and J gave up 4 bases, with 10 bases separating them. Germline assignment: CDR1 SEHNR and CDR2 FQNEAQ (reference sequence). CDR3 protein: CASSFRQAYNSPLHF. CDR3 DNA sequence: TGTGCCAGCAGCTTTCGGCAGGCTTATAATTCACCCCTCCACTTT.

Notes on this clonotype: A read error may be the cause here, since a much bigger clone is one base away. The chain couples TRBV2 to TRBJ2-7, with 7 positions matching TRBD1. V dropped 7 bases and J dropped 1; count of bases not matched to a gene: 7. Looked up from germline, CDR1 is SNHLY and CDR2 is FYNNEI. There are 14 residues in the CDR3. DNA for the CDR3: TGTGCCAGCACCCCGCAGGGGGTTTCCTACGAGCAGTACTTC. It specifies CASTPQGVSYEQYF.

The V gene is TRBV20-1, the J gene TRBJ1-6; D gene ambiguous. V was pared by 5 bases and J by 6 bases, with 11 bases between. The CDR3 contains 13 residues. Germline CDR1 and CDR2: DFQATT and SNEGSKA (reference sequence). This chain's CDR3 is CSALRALNSPLHF. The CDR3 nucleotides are TGCAGTGCTCTCCGGGCTCTTAATTCACCCCTCCACTTT.